A selection of T cell receptor beta chains follows, all from one sample in a study of blood T cell repertoires in COVID-19. Method: immunoSEQ multiplex PCR; TCRdb's copy keeps in-frame clones and lacks some. The table records 110,000 to 150,000 clones, almost 80% of them present only once. Sequences were obtained from peripheral blood. The receptors here all came from a man in his forties or fifties with active or convalescent COVID-19. CDR3s leave out the opening cysteine and the closing phenylalanine or tryptophan.

j_call v_call cdr3_aa
TRBJ2-3 TRBV15 ATSRDLGTDTQY
TRBJ2-5 TRBV15 ATTRGDRQETQY
TRBJ1-4 TRBV7-9 ASSLPLDGTTNEKLF
TRBJ1-2 TRBV9 ASSVGATGYGYT
TRBJ2-1 TRBV28 ASTDPGSGYSYNEQF
TRBJ2-3 TRBV3-1/TRBV3-2 ASSLQGSGAGPDTQY
TRBJ1-1 TRBV3-1/TRBV3-2 ASSQGQGAGAF
TRBJ1-3 TRBV5-8 ASSRGALGNTIY
TRBJ2-3 TRBV3-1/TRBV3-2 ASSQGGLAGGIDTQY
TRBJ1-6 TRBV5-1 ASSLEQGRSPLH
TRBJ1-2 TRBV6-5 ASIPTGGAYGYT
TRBJ2-2 TRBV9 ASSARQGGATGELF
TRBJ2-3 TRBV3-1/TRBV3-2 ASSQGPGDTQY
TRBJ2-6 TRBV27 ASSLQTGGAYSGANVLT
TRBJ2-3 TRBV6-4 ASSDGGNTDTQY
TRBJ2-5 TRBV6-5 ASRGREGRETQY
TRBJ2-1 TRBV4-2 ASSHETSGKADEQF
TRBJ2-3 TRBV28 ASSRSASTDTQY
TRBJ1-5 TRBV15 ATSRGQGNQPQH
TRBJ1-2 TRBV2 ASSMGLDYGYT
TRBJ2-7 TRBV23-1 ARADSQRDEQY
TRBJ2-1 TRBV6-2/TRBV6-3 ASSYILAGYNEQF
TRBJ2-3 TRBV27 ASSSATSGRADTQY
TRBJ2-1 TRBV4-1 ASSQGLAYNEQF
TRBJ2-7 TRBV25-1 ASSDAGGPYEQY
TRBJ2-3 TRBV28 ASSILTSGSTDTQY
TRBJ2-7 TRBV14 ASSLSRYEQY
TRBJ2-1 TRBV25-1 ASTGTRVRYNEQF
TRBJ1-5 TRBV5-6 ASSLGGAGGNQPQH
TRBJ1-2 TRBV19 ASSQGGAGNYGYT
TRBJ1-1 TRBV4-1 ASSQVQGIPPEAF
TRBJ2-1 TRBV9 ASSVSDNEQF
TRBJ1-1 TRBV30 AWRGPRPTGSF
TRBJ2-1 TRBV18 ASSLQGNEQF
TRBJ1-5 TRBV6-2/TRBV6-3 ASRPQGVGNQPQH
TRBJ2-6 TRBV19 ASSSGTGANVLT
TRBJ1-3 TRBV5-4 ASSLGQGAGNTIY
TRBJ2-7 TRBV7-3 ASSLMRAHEQY
TRBJ2-1 TRBV6-5 ASSPGTADNEQF
TRBJ2-5 TRBV7-5 VRSLVSKTQY
TRBJ2-1 TRBV11-2 ASSQRLAGIVEQF
TRBJ1-5 TRBV4-1 ASSQYDEEQPQH
TRBJ2-1 TRBV3-1/TRBV3-2 ASSQLEGHLGLEQF
TRBJ2-7 TRBV19 ASSIPGTGGDEQY
TRBJ2-1 TRBV5-1 ASSLLAENNEQF
TRBJ2-7 TRBV7-2 ASSLVHSGAYEQY
TRBJ2-3 TRBV9 ASSGRTSGKVTSTDTQY
TRBJ2-1 TRBV27 ASSLSSSGRYTRSYNEQF
TRBJ1-2 TRBV7-9 ASSSVLNGYT
TRBJ2-5 TRBV15 ATTEQETQY
TRBJ2-6 TRBV5-1 ASSLDGGPGANVLT
TRBJ2-1 TRBV15 ATSTGSPIYNEQF
TRBJ2-5 TRBV7-2 ASSLASGGQETQY
TRBJ2-1 TRBV5-4 ASSFSNEQF
TRBJ1-1 TRBV9 ASSDSHSGTEAF
TRBJ2-3 TRBV7-9 ASTLPSRTELTDTQY
TRBJ1-4 TRBV10-3 AISQGRNEKLF
TRBJ2-7 TRBV10-2 ASRGSSDSYEQY
TRBJ2-2 TRBV2 AGTRGSGRVGELF